Listed below are T cell receptor beta chains from one sample, sequenced in a study of blood T cell repertoires in COVID-19. Only in-frame clones appear in the TCRdb table, and some are missing; sequencing was by immunoSEQ multiplex PCR. The sample lists under 150,000 clones; approximately 80% were seen once. Sample: peripheral blood. The source of these receptors is a woman between 40 and 50 years old with acute or convalescent COVID-19. The CDR3 runs from the conserved cysteine through the conserved F or W. The D gene is left open where the match is weak. Clone sizes are given selectively: once, few, many, or a class where the clone is expanded.

v_call	d_call	j_call	clone_size	cdr3_nt	cdr3_aa
TRBV5-6	-	TRBJ1-5	-	TGTGCCAGCAGCTTGTTTAGGGCGCGGGACCAGCCCCAGCATTTT	CASSLFRARDQPQHF
TRBV6-5	TRBD2	TRBJ2-1	-	TGTGCCAGCAGATCCACTAGCGGGGGGGCTGAGCAGTTCTTC	CASRSTSGGAEQFF
TRBV7-2	TRBD2	TRBJ2-7	few	TGTGCCAGCAGCGCGGGCCTAGCGGGTTATTCCTACGAGCAGTACTTC	CASSAGLAGYSYEQYF
TRBV7-2	TRBD1	TRBJ2-7	-	TGTGCCAGCAGCTTAGGGCCGGCAGGGGGCCCCTACGAGCAGTACTTC	CASSLGPAGGPYEQYF
TRBV11-2	-	TRBJ2-2	-	TGTGCCAGCAGCCGACAGGTCACGAACACCGGGGAGCTGTTTTTT	CASSRQVTNTGELFF
TRBV3-1/TRBV3-2	TRBD1	TRBJ2-7	-	TGTGCCAGCAGCTATAGACAGGGACCCTACGAGCAGTACTTC	CASSYRQGPYEQYF
TRBV9	-	TRBJ2-5	-	TGTGCCAGCAGCGTAGGACAGGTTCCGGAGACCCAGTACTTC	CASSVGQVPETQYF
TRBV2	TRBD1	TRBJ1-1	-	TGTGCCAGCAGTGAAAACAGGGGGAGAACTGAAGCTTTCTTT	CASSENRGRTEAFF
TRBV18	-	TRBJ1-1	-	TGTGCCAGCTCAAAAACAGGCCGTACTGAAGCTTTCTTT	CASSKTGRTEAFF
TRBV7-9	-	TRBJ2-2	-	TGTGCCAGCAGCACAGTGGACTCCGGGGAGCTGTTTTTT	CASSTVDSGELFF
TRBV18	TRBD1	TRBJ1-6	-	TGTGCCAGCTCACCCGGGACAGGGGATAATTCACCCCTCCACTTT	CASSPGTGDNSPLHF
TRBV19	TRBD1	TRBJ1-5	-	TGTGCCAGTAGTATTTATAACCGGGACAGTAGTCAGCCCCAGCATTTT	CASSIYNRDSSQPQHF
TRBV2	-	TRBJ2-7	-	TGTGCCAGCAGTGAGTCGTGGAATAACAGGGTTGACGAGCAGTACTTC	CASSESWNNRVDEQYF
TRBV7-9	-	TRBJ1-6	once	TGTGCCAGCAGACCCGAACATTCTTCACCCCTCCACTTT	CASRPEHSSPLHF
TRBV6-5	TRBD2	TRBJ2-1	few	TGTGCCAGCAGCCGTTGGACTAGCGGGGGCGATGAGCAGTTCTTC	CASSRWTSGGDEQFF
TRBV19	TRBD1	TRBJ1-2	-	TGTGCCAGTATTAATACAGGGGACACCACCCACACCTTC	CASINTGDTTHTF
TRBV25-1	TRBD1	TRBJ2-6	few	TGTGCCAGCAGTGATCTACAGGGGGCTGGGGCCAACGTCCTGACTTTC	CASSDLQGAGANVLTF
TRBV4-2	-	TRBJ2-1	-	TGTGCCAGCAGCCAAGGACGAATTTCGGGTACCGCCTACAATGAGCAGTTCTTC	CASSQGRISGTAYNEQFF
TRBV11-3	TRBD2	TRBJ2-1	once	TGTGCCAGCAGCTCCCGGACTAGCGGGAATGAGCAGTTCTTC	CASSSRTSGNEQFF
TRBV7-2	-	TRBJ2-7	once	TGTGCCAGCAGCTTACGTTTATCCGGGGGGCTCAACGAGCAGTACTTC	CASSLRLSGGLNEQYF
TRBV6-5	-	TRBJ1-1	-	TGTGCCAGCAGTTTTGGGCGGGTGAACACTGAAGCTTTCTTT	CASSFGRVNTEAFF
TRBV2	-	TRBJ2-2	-	TGTGCCAGCAGTGATCTAGGGAACACCGGGGAGCTGTTTTTT	CASSDLGNTGELFF